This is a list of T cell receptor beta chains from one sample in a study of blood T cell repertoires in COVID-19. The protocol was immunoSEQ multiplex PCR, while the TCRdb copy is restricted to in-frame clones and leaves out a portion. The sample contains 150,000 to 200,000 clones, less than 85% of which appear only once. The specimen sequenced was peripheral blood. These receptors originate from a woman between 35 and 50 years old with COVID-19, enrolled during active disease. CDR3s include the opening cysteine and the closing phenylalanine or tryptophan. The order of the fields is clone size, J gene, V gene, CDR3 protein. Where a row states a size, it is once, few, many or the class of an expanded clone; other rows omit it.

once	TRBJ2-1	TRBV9	CASSEFGSRYNEQFF
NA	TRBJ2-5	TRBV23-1	CASSQRPLRETQYF
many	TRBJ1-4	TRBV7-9	CASSLDSGANEKLFF
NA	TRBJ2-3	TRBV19	CASSITTGGRTDTQYF
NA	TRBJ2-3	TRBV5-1	CASSLGSTGAADTQYF
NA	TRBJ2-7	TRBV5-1	CASRSGGGNSYEQYF
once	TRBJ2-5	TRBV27	CASSFFNERETQYF
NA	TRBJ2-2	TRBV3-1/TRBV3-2	CASSRTSGRAGELFF
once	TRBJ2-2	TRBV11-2	CASSLSLTTGELFF
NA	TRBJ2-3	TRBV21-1	CASLLRGGEVIRTQYF
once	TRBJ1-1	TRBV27	CASSLDGGQRLGNTEAFF
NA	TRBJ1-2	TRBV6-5	CASSYSNQGGGYTF
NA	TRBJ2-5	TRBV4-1	CASSRRDQETQYF
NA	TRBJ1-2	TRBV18	CASSPTDRGDAGYTF
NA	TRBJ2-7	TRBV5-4	CASSLTTSSYEQYF
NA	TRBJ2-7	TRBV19	CASSPRGGFYEQYF
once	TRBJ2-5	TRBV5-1	CASSSPDGETQYF
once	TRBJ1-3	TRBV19	CASSPGGLQVGDTIYF
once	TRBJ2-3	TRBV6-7	CASIGGGSDTQYF
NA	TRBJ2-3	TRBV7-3	CASSFSSTDTQYF